The rows below give T cell receptor beta chains drawn from one sample of a study of OX40 agonist ivuxolimab in advanced cancers. TCRdb's copy holds only in-frame clones and misses some; the assay was immunoSEQ multiplex PCR. The top ten hold approximately 9.5% of the sample, which has some 25,000 clones, roughly 88% seen once. The source was CD4+ or CD8+ T cells sorted from blood, collected in a trial of the OX40 agonist ivuxolimab. These receptors all stem from an adult with an advanced solid tumor such as melanoma, head and neck, liver or kidney cancer. Each CDR3 is given with its conserved first and last residue. The D gene is left open where the match is weak. Some rows mark clone size as missing; the rest say once, few, many or name a class of expanded clone.

clone_size	d_call	v_call	j_call	cdr3_nt	cdr3_aa
NA	NA	TRBV5-1	TRBJ2-3	TGCGCCAGCAGCTTGTCGGGCGGACTCACAGATACGCAGTATTTT	CASSLSGGLTDTQYF
NA	NA	TRBV29-1	TRBJ1-3	TGCAGCTTCCAGACCGTGCAGGGGCGAAACACCATATATTTT	CSFQTVQGRNTIYF
few	TRBD1	TRBV18	TRBJ1-2	TGTGCCAGCTCAAGAGTTGACAGGGAGGCCTATGGCTACACCTTC	CASSRVDREAYGYTF
NA	TRBD2	TRBV7-9	TRBJ2-1	TGTGCCAGCAGCGCGGGACTAGCGGGAGGGAAGGATGAGCAGTTCTTC	CASSAGLAGGKDEQFF
NA	NA	TRBV21-1	TRBJ2-1	TGTGCCAGCAGCTTACTCTCCCCGGGACTAGCGGGAGACAATGAGCAGTTCTTC	CASSLLSPGLAGDNEQFF
NA	NA	TRBV5-1	TRBJ2-3	TGCGCCAGCAGCTTCGCGACAGATACGCAGTATTTT	CASSFATDTQYF
NA	NA	TRBV19	TRBJ1-1	TGTGCCAGTAGTAGTTGGGGACCTAACACTGAAGCTTTCTTT	CASSSWGPNTEAFF
once	TRBD2	TRBV4-3	TRBJ2-1	TGCGCCAGCAGCCGGGGGGCTAGCGGGTCGGCCCCCTACAATGAGCAGTTCTTC	CASSRGASGSAPYNEQFF
NA	NA	TRBV10-3	TRBJ1-2	TGTGCCATCAGTGACCCGACAGAAAACTATGGCTACACCTTC	CAISDPTENYGYTF
NA	NA	TRBV6-5	TRBJ1-2	TGTGCCAGCAGTTACGACGGGACTAACTATGGCTACACCTTC	CASSYDGTNYGYTF
NA	NA	TRBV7-2	TRBJ2-2	TGTGCCAGCAGCTTAGACAGTTCGAACACCGGGGAGCTGTTTTTT	CASSLDSSNTGELFF
NA	NA	TRBV14	TRBJ1-3	TGTGCCAGCAGCCAGAACCACGGAAACACCATATATTTT	CASSQNHGNTIYF